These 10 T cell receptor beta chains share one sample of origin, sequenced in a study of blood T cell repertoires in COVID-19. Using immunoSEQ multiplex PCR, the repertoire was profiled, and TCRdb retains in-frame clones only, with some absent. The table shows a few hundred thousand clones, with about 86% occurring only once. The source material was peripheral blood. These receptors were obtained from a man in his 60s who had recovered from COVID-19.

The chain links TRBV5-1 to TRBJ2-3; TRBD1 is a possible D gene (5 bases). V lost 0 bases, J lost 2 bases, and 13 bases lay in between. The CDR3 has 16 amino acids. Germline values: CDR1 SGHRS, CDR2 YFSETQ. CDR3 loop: CASSLVGQQHTDTQYF. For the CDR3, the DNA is TGCGCCAGCAGCTTGGTGGGGCAACAGCACACAGATACGCAGTATTTT.

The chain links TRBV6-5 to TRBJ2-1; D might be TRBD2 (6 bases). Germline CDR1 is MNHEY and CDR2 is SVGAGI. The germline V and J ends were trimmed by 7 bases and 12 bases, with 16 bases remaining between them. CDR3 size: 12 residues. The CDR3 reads CASTSTGDGQFF. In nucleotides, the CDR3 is TGTGCCAGCACCTCCACGGGGGATGGGCAGTTCTTC.

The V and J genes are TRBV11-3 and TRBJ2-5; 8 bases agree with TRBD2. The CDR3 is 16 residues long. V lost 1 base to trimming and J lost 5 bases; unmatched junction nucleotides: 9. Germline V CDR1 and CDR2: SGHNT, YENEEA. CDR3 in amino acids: CASSLGGLAGVETQYF. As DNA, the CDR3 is TGTGCCAGCAGCTTAGGGGGCCTAGCGGGCGTGGAGACCCAGTACTTC.

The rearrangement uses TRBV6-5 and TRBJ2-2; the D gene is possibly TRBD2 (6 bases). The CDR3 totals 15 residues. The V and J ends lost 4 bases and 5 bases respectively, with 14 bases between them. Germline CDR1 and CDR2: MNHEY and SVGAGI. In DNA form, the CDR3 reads TGTGCCAGCAGTTCCACACATGGGGGGACCGGGGAGCTGTTTTTT. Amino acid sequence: CASSSTHGGTGELFF.

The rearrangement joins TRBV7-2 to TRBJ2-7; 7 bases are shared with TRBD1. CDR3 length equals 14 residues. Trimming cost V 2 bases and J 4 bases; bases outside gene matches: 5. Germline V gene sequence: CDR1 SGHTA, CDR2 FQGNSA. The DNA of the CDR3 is TGTGCCAGCAGCTTACCCCTGACAGGGTACGAGCAGTACTTC. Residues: CASSLPLTGYEQYF.

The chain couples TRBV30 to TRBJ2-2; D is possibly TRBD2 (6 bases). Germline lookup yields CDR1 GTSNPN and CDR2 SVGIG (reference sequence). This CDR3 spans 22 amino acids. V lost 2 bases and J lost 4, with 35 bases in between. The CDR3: CAWSQPPPPGLKEGITTGELFF. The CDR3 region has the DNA TGTGCCTGGAGTCAGCCCCCCCCACCGGGACTGAAGGAGGGAATCACCACCGGGGAGCTGTTTTTT.

CDR3 residues: CASRLMQGFEAFF. Here the CDR3 DNA reads TGTGCCAGCAGACTGATGCAGGGATTTGAAGCTTTCTTT. The chain links TRBV12-3 or TRBV12-4 to TRBJ1-1; a weak D match, TRBD1 (5 bases). The CDR3 extends over 13 amino acids. Between the trimmed V and J ends, which lost 6 bases and 7 bases, there was a span of 15 bases.

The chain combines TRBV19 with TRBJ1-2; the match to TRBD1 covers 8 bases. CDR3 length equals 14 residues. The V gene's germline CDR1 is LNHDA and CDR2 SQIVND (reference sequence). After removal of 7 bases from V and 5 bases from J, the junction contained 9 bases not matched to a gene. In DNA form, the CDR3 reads TGTGCCAGTACCATCGACAGGGGCGTGTATGGCTACACCTTC. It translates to CASTIDRGVYGYTF.

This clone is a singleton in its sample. CDR3 coding DNA: TGTGCCAGCAGTTACTCGGACACCTTCTATGGCTACACCTTC. It codes for CASSYSDTFYGYTF. The chain combines TRBV6-5 with TRBJ1-2, with D possibly TRBD1 on 5 matching bases. There are 14 residues in the CDR3. The germline V gene encodes CDR1 MNHEY and CDR2 SVGAGI. V lost 0 bases and J lost 4, with 9 bases in between.

CDR3 amino acids: CASSHPGQHYEQYF. In nucleotides, the CDR3 is TGTGCCAGCAGCCACCCGGGACAGCACTACGAGCAGTACTTC. The chain recombines TRBV14 with TRBJ2-7, with TRBD1 matching over 7 bases. Trimming removed 3 bases from V and 3 bases from J; junction bases left unmatched: 5. The CDR3 has 14 residues. Germline-derived CDR1 and CDR2 are SGHDN and FVKESK.